Below, 21 T cell receptor beta chains from the same sample are listed, as sequenced in a study of cytomegalovirus exposure and HLA in healthy donors. PCR involved 60 Vbeta and 13 Jbeta primers. Profiling relied on immunoSEQ multiplex PCR, and the TCRdb table lists in-frame clones only, not all of them. The sample carries 130,000 to 150,000 clones, over 70% recorded once. The sample consisted of PBMCs. These receptors all stem from a male donor in good health and CMV-seronegative.

The chain carries TRBV6-1 and TRBJ2-5; no clear D gene. The J call may not be correct, given that the DNA end is closer to TRBJ2-7. Looked up from germline, CDR1 is MNHNS and CDR2 is SASEGT. The CDR3 length is 12 residues. This chain's CDR3 is CASRGRIYEQYF. The DNA of the CDR3 is TGTGCCAGCAGGGGCCGGATCTACGAGCAGTACTTC.

Here the CDR3 reads CASSPRGRDEQYF. CDR3 nucleotides: TGTGCCAGCAGTCCACGCGGGCGGGACGAGCAGTACTTC. The chain has TRBV6-5 and TRBJ2-7; D perhaps matches TRBD2 (5 bases). The CDR3 extends over 13 amino acids. Trimming cost V 5 bases and J 5 bases, with 13 bases left between them. CDR1 and CDR2 from the germline V gene are MNHEY and SVGAGI.

The V and J genes are TRBV4-1 and TRBJ2-7, with TRBD1 matching 9 bases. Germline assignment: CDR1 MGHRA and CDR2 YSYEKL. With 0 bases clipped from V and 5 bases from J, the junction kept 14 bases outside the gene matches. This CDR3 spans 18 amino acids. The CDR3 here is CASSQDMEDRGVLNEQYF. DNA for the CDR3: TGCGCCAGCAGCCAAGATATGGAGGACAGGGGCGTTCTTAACGAGCAGTACTTC.

This chain uses TRBV29-1 with TRBJ2-5; D perhaps matches TRBD1 (7 bases). The end of the DNA is better explained by TRBJ2-7, so the J call may be wrong. The CDR3 is 14 residues long. Germline V gene lookup returns CDR1 SQVTM and CDR2 ANQGSEA. The CDR3 nucleotides are TGCAGCGTTAAAAGACAGGGAGGTGACTACGAGCAGTACTTC. Amino acid sequence: CSVKRQGGDYEQYF.

This chain connects TRBV12-5 to TRBJ1-5, with 9 bases fitting TRBD1. The trim removed 5 bases at V and 5 bases at J, leaving 4 bases unmatched. CDR3 size: 14 residues. Germline lookup yields CDR1 LGHNT and CDR2 FRNRAP. Written as DNA, the CDR3 is TGTGCTAGTGGTGCGACAGGGGGGGATCAGCCCCAGCATTTT. The encoded protein is CASGATGGDQPQHF. The entire variable domain, with the rest obtained from reference TRBV12-5 and TRBJ1-5, is as follows: DARVTQTPRHKVTEMGQEVTMRCQPILGHNTVFWYRQTMMQGLELLAYFRNRAPLDDSGMPKDRFSAEMPDATLATLKIQPSEPRDSAVYFCASGATGGDQPQHFGDGTRLSIL.

The chain carries TRBV13 and TRBJ2-3; 14 bases fit TRBD2. The CDR3 is made up of 18 amino acids. Germline V gives CDR1 PRHDT, CDR2 FYEKMQ (reference sequence). V shed 5 bases, J shed 6 bases, and the junction held 13 bases outside the gene matches. The CDR3 sequence is CASSPTLGLAGVSDTQYF. The CDR3 nucleotides are TGTGCCAGCAGCCCCACCCTGGGACTAGCGGGAGTTTCCGATACGCAGTATTTT.

The chain employs TRBV5-8 and TRBJ2-3; 9 bases fit TRBD1. Losses at the gene ends were 0 bases for V and 4 bases for J; bases not matched to a gene: 3. Per germline, CDR1 SGHTS and CDR2 YDEGEE. The CDR3 length is 15 residues. CDR3 in amino acids: CASSLDRGQADTQYF. The DNA for the CDR3 is TGTGCCAGCAGCTTGGACAGGGGGCAAGCAGATACGCAGTATTTT.

This chain uses TRBV6-1 with TRBJ1-5, with D uncertain. The V end was cut by 8 bases, the J end by 0 bases, with 14 bases between. Looked up from germline, CDR1 is MNHNS and CDR2 is SASEGT. The CDR3 is 15 residues long. CDR3 protein: CASEKQSYSNQPQHF. The CDR3 nucleotides read TGTGCCAGCGAGAAACAGAGTTATAGCAATCAGCCCCAGCATTTT.

This clone was recorded only once. This chain links TRBV5-4 with TRBJ2-2; D may be TRBD2 (6 bases). The V gene's germline CDR1 is SGHNT and CDR2 YYREEE (reference sequence). V lost 5 bases and J 4 bases, leaving 15 bases between the germline ends. This CDR3 is built from 15 residues. CDR3 amino acids: CASRERRDFTGELFF. In nucleotides, the CDR3 is TGTGCCAGCAGAGAACGCCGGGACTTCACCGGGGAGCTGTTTTTT.

This clone was seen a handful of times. V and J are TRBV30 and TRBJ2-1; no definite D call. Germline V gene sequence: CDR1 GTSNPN, CDR2 SVGIG (reference sequence). The CDR3 contains 14 residues. The V end lost 5 bases, the J end lost 0 bases, and 11 bases lay between the germline ends. CDR3 sequence reads: CAWAKSRSYNEQFF. In DNA form, the CDR3 reads TGTGCCTGGGCCAAGAGTCGCTCCTACAATGAGCAGTTCTTC.

The chain has TRBV5-1 and TRBJ1-6; TRBD1 aligns across 9 bases. Trimming cost V 0 bases and J 7 bases; bases outside gene matches: 2. Germline V gene sequence: CDR1 SGHRS, CDR2 YFSETQ. This CDR3 has 15 amino acids. CDR3 nucleotide sequence: TGCGCCAGCAGCTTGGGGACAGGGGTAAATTCACCCCTCCACTTT. As protein: CASSLGTGVNSPLHF.

This clone was detected only once. The genes are TRBV2 and TRBJ2-2, with 8 bases identical to TRBD2. This CDR3 has 14 amino acids. After removal of 6 bases from V and 2 bases from J, the junction contained 2 bases not matched to a gene. Germline V CDR1 and CDR2: SNHLY, FYNNEI. CDR3 sequence reads: CASRTSGNTGELFF. The CDR3 DNA reads TGTGCCAGCAGAACTAGCGGTAACACCGGGGAGCTGTTTTTT.

This clone was seen more than once but under ten times. Compared with germline, one end of the junction differs, possibly owing to a read error. V and J are TRBV6-1 and TRBJ1-4; TRBD1 might be the D (6 bases). Germline V gene lookup returns CDR1 MNHNS and CDR2 SASEGT. There are 14 residues in the CDR3. CDR3 bases: TGTGCCAGCAGTGATTATTGGGACATCTATGTCCCTTCTTTT. This gives the protein CASSDYWDIYVPSF.

The V gene is TRBV4-1, the J gene TRBJ2-7, with 7 bases aligning to TRBD1. The germline V gene encodes CDR1 MGHRA and CDR2 YSYEKL. The CDR3 sequence is 16 residues long. V was pared by 1 base and J by 2 bases, with 8 bases of the junction left unmatched. The CDR3, as DNA: TGCGCCAGCAGCCAAGCCGGGGACAGACCAACCTACGAGCAGTACTTC. Amino acids: CASSQAGDRPTYEQYF.

The CDR3 DNA reads TGTGCCAGCAGTTACTCGTCTGGGCTCTATGGCTACACCTTC. This encodes CASSYSSGLYGYTF. The chain combines TRBV6-6 with TRBJ1-2; D remains unclear. Per germline, CDR1 MNHNY and CDR2 SVGAGI (reference sequence). The V end lost 0 bases, the J end lost 4 bases, and 9 bases lay between the germline ends. The CDR3 covers 14 residues.

This clone was counted a few times. The gene calls are TRBV29-1 and TRBJ1-1; tentative D call: TRBD1 (6 bases). Germline V CDR1 and CDR2: SQVTM, ANQGSEA. The CDR3 loop spans 14 amino acids. Trimming pared 6 bases from V and 1 base from J, leaving 15 bases between. Here the CDR3 DNA reads TGCAGCGTCCCGCCGGGACACCCGAACACTGAAGCTTTCTTT. As protein: CSVPPGHPNTEAFF.

The chain carries TRBV7-2 and TRBJ2-5; 9 bases line up with TRBD1. After removal of 5 bases from V and 5 bases from J, the junction contained 9 bases not matched to a gene. Germline CDR1 and CDR2: SGHTA and FQGNSA. CDR3 length: 15 amino acids. CDR3 sequence: CASSRDRDGWETQYF. The CDR3 region has the DNA TGTGCCAGCAGCCGGGACAGGGACGGTTGGGAGACCCAGTACTTC.

The V call is TRBV6-6, the J call TRBJ2-2; no clear D. V lost 2 bases to trimming and J lost 0 bases, with 7 bases between them. Germline lookup yields CDR1 MNHNY and CDR2 SVGAGI (reference sequence). CDR3 size: 15 residues. The CDR3 DNA reads as TGTGCCAGCAGTTACAGCCCCGCGAACACCGGGGAGCTGTTTTTT. Amino acids: CASSYSPANTGELFF.

V is TRBV30 and J is TRBJ1-5; D gene uncertain. Germline assignment: CDR1 GTSNPN and CDR2 SVGIG (reference sequence). V was trimmed by 3 bases and J by 1 base, leaving 10 bases between them. The CDR3 is 14 residues long. DNA for the CDR3: TGTGCCTGGAGCGCGCGAGCCAGCAATCAGCCCCAGCATTTT. Its protein product is CAWSARASNQPQHF.

This chain joins TRBV27 and TRBJ2-7, with D maybe TRBD2 (6 bases). This CDR3 is built from 12 residues. Germline CDR1 is MNHEY and CDR2 is SMNVEV (reference sequence). The CDR3 protein is CVHGQGGYEQYF. Written as DNA, the CDR3 is TGTGTCCACGGGCAGGGAGGATACGAGCAGTACTTC.

This clone has only one observation. This chain joins TRBV6-1 and TRBJ2-3, with a weak D call TRBD2 (5 bases). The CDR3 length is 12 residues. The V end lost 5 bases, the J end lost 5 bases, and 8 bases lay between the germline ends. CDR1 is MNHNS and CDR2 is SASEGT in the germline V gene. The CDR3 is CASSPREDTQYF. In nucleotides, the CDR3 is TGTGCCAGCAGTCCTCGGGAAGATACGCAGTATTTT.